The rows below give T cell receptor beta chains drawn from one sample of a study of blood T cell repertoires in COVID-19. Clones were sequenced by immunoSEQ multiplex PCR, and TCRdb holds only the in-frame ones, with some missing. This table holds approximately 100,000 clones, roughly 84% found once. The sequencing sample was made of peripheral blood. The source of these receptors is a human donor in a cohort sampled during active COVID-19. CDR3s include the opening cysteine and the closing phenylalanine or tryptophan. A D gene is named only where the DNA matches it firmly. The listing skips clone size in some rows; elsewhere it reads once, few, many or a size class.

D gene	clone size	V gene	J gene	CDR3 DNA	CDR3 protein
.	.	TRBV5-4	TRBJ1-3	TGTGCCAGCAGCTTGGACGGGGTCTCCGGAAACACCATATATTTT	CASSLDGVSGNTIYF
.	.	TRBV10-3	TRBJ2-7	TGTGCCATCAGTGGGGCGGGGGACACCTACGAGCAGTACTTC	CAISGAGDTYEQYF
TRBD2	.	TRBV30	TRBJ2-1	TGTGCCTGGAGTCGCCCCACTAGCGGGAGGGTTTTCAATGAGCAGTTCTTC	CAWSRPTSGRVFNEQFF
.	once	TRBV7-2	TRBJ1-1	TGTGCCAGCAGCTTACTCACGGGTACTGAAGCTTTCTTT	CASSLLTGTEAFF
.	.	TRBV7-9	TRBJ1-6	TGTGCCAGCAGCACAGGCAGGGGATCTTCACCCCTCCACTTT	CASSTGRGSSPLHF
.	.	TRBV30	TRBJ1-1	TGTGCCTGCCAGGGGTTGGGTAACACTGAAGCTTTCTTT	CACQGLGNTEAFF
TRBD2	.	TRBV7-3	TRBJ2-1	TGTGCCAGCAGCTCCCGACTAGCGGGAGTTTTCAATGAGCAGTTCTTC	CASSSRLAGVFNEQFF
.	.	TRBV2	TRBJ2-3	TGTGCCAGCAGGAGGAGCGGTCCCACAGATACGCAGTATTTT	CASRRSGPTDTQYF
TRBD1	.	TRBV28	TRBJ2-7	TGTGCCAGCAGTTTTCAGCCGGGACAGGGGCCCTACGAGCAGTACTTC	CASSFQPGQGPYEQYF
.	.	TRBV7-2	TRBJ1-5	TGTGCCAGCAGCTTATCTCCCTCAGGGATTGGCCAGCCCCAGCATTTT	CASSLSPSGIGQPQHF
.	.	TRBV2	TRBJ1-2	TGTGCCAGCAGTCCTGAGGAGAATGGCTACACCTTC	CASSPEENGYTF
.	.	TRBV18	TRBJ2-5	TGTGCCAGCTCATATAACAGTGAGGGGACCCAGTACTTC	CASSYNSEGTQYF
.	.	TRBV7-8	TRBJ2-7	TGTGCCAGCAGCCAAGGGAGGAGGGAGCAGTACTTC	CASSQGRREQYF
.	.	TRBV11-3	TRBJ2-2	TGTGCCAGCAGCTTGACTAGAAACACCGGGGAGCTGTTTTTT	CASSLTRNTGELFF
TRBD2	.	TRBV2	TRBJ2-2	TGTGCCAGCAGGAAGCGGGAGGCCGACACCGGGGAGCTGTTTTTT	CASRKREADTGELFF
TRBD2	.	TRBV5-5	TRBJ2-5	TGTGCCAGCAGCCCCCGGACTAGCGGGGGGGTTAATTTAGAGACCCAGTACTTC	CASSPRTSGGVNLETQYF
TRBD1	.	TRBV29-1	TRBJ1-2	TGCAGCGTTGGAGGGGGCGCGGGCTACACCTTC	CSVGGGAGYTF
.	.	TRBV2	TRBJ1-5	TGTGCCAGCGGGAGGGAGGGCGGCAATCAGCCCCAGCATTTT	CASGREGGNQPQHF
.	.	TRBV29-1	TRBJ1-1	TGCAGCGTTGACCATAAAGAGGCGGCTTTCTTT	CSVDHKEAAFF
.	.	TRBV28	TRBJ2-3	TGTGCCAGCAGTTTCTTACTAGGGGGGACAGAGCTTTACACAGATACGCAGTATTTT	CASSFLLGGTELYTDTQYF
TRBD2	.	TRBV6-2/TRBV6-3	TRBJ2-7	TGTGCCAGCAGTTACGACGGACTAGAGCCCTACGAGCAGTACTTC	CASSYDGLEPYEQYF
.	.	TRBV6-5	TRBJ2-7	TGTGCCAGCACAAACAAACTAATGAGCTCCTACGAGCAGTACTTC	CASTNKLMSSYEQYF
.	.	TRBV15	TRBJ2-3	TGTGCCACCAGCGGAACAGGGTCTCGGGCGGATACGCAGTATTTT	CATSGTGSRADTQYF
TRBD1	.	TRBV6-5	TRBJ1-4	TGTGCCAGCAGTTTCACGGCGGGACAGTATGAAAAACTGTTTTTT	CASSFTAGQYEKLFF
.	once	TRBV9	TRBJ2-6	TGTGCCAGCAGCGTGCGCGTAACTGGGGCCAACGTCCTGACTTTC	CASSVRVTGANVLTF
TRBD2	.	TRBV14	TRBJ2-7	TGTGCCAGCAGCCACCCCCGCTCGTCTCGTCTAGCGGGGGGTTACTCCTACGAGCAGTACTTC	CASSHPRSSRLAGGYSYEQYF
.	.	TRBV24-1	TRBJ2-3	TGTGCCACCAGTGATTTTGCGGCTACGTCTACGCAGTATTTT	CATSDFAATSTQYF
.	.	TRBV19	TRBJ2-1	TGTGCCAGTAGTCACAGGTCGAATGAGCAGTTCTTC	CASSHRSNEQFF
.	.	TRBV6-5	TRBJ1-5	TGTGCCAGCAAGGCGAGGAAAAATCAGCCCCAGCATTTT	CASKARKNQPQHF
.	.	TRBV3-1/TRBV3-2	TRBJ1-2	TGTGCCAGCAGCCCCCGGCGGTGGGGGGACCATGGCTACACCTTC	CASSPRRWGDHGYTF
.	.	TRBV6-6	TRBJ1-5	TGTGCCAGCAGTTACCGGGATCAGCCCCAGCATTTT	CASSYRDQPQHF
.	.	TRBV19	TRBJ1-5	TGTGCCAGTACCCTGAGGCGCCAGGGTAACAATCAGCCCCAGCATTTT	CASTLRRQGNNQPQHF
.	few	TRBV6-2/TRBV6-3	TRBJ2-7	TGTGCCAGCACCCCGGAGGAGAGCTCCTACGAGCAGTACTTC	CASTPEESSYEQYF
.	.	TRBV19	TRBJ1-1	TGTGCCAGTAGTCCGCTCGAGCGCACTGAAGCTTTCTTT	CASSPLERTEAFF
.	.	TRBV3-1/TRBV3-2	TRBJ2-3	TGTGCCAGCAGCCAAGCTAACTCTCGGGGCACAGATACGCAGTATTTT	CASSQANSRGTDTQYF
TRBD2	.	TRBV5-1	TRBJ2-7	TGCGCCAGCAGCTGGGAGCCTAGCGGGGGGGCGTCCTACGAGCAGTACTTC	CASSWEPSGGASYEQYF
TRBD1	few	TRBV9	TRBJ2-7	TGTGCCAGCAGCCTTGGACAGGGGGCTATCCCAACCTACGAGCAGTACTTC	CASSLGQGAIPTYEQYF
.	.	TRBV5-6	TRBJ2-1	TGTGCCAGCAGCCAGAGGGCGGGGACGCCGTGGCAGTTCTTC	CASSQRAGTPWQFF
.	.	TRBV20-1	TRBJ2-1	TGCAGTGCAGAAGCCCGTGAGCAGTTCTTC	CSAEAREQFF
.	.	TRBV9	TRBJ2-6	TGTGCCAGCAGCGTAGCACGGTCCTCTGGGGCCAACGTCCTGACTTTC	CASSVARSSGANVLTF
TRBD2	.	TRBV11-2	TRBJ2-2	TGTGCCAGCAGCCGCTCGGGACTAGGGACCGGGGAGCTGTTTTTT	CASSRSGLGTGELFF
TRBD1	.	TRBV29-1	TRBJ1-1	TGCAGCGTTGTCCAGGGGGCGGACACTGAAGCTTTCTTT	CSVVQGADTEAFF
.	.	TRBV27	TRBJ1-2	TGTGCCAGCAGTTTATCGGGCCTCGCCTATGGCTACACCTTC	CASSLSGLAYGYTF
TRBD2	.	TRBV3-1/TRBV3-2	TRBJ2-7	TGTGCCAGCAGCTTGCCGGGACTATACTACGAGCAGTACTTC	CASSLPGLYYEQYF
TRBD1	.	TRBV2	TRBJ1-4	TGTGCCAGCAGGGGCCGGACAGGGGGATTACGTGAAAAACTGTTTTTT	CASRGRTGGLREKLFF
.	.	TRBV5-8	TRBJ1-1	TGTGCCAGCAGCTTAATTCCGCTCAGGATGAACACTGAAGCTTTCTTT	CASSLIPLRMNTEAFF
.	.	TRBV28	TRBJ2-5	TGTGCCGGTAGGGGCCCTAACCGAGAGACCCAGTACTTC	CAGRGPNRETQYF
TRBD1	.	TRBV5-5	TRBJ2-7	TGTGCCAGCAGCTCAAACAGGGGGCTGTTCCAATACGAGCAGTACTTC	CASSSNRGLFQYEQYF
.	.	TRBV28	TRBJ2-3	TGTGCCAGCAGTCCACTAGGCCCGAGCACAGATACGCAGTATTTT	CASSPLGPSTDTQYF
.	.	TRBV27	TRBJ1-6	TGTGCCAGCAGTACCCCCCGGCAGGGGCGGACAAATTCACCCCTCCACTTT	CASSTPRQGRTNSPLHF
.	.	TRBV27	TRBJ2-1	TGTGCCAGCAGTACCCATAGGGGCTCTACCTACAATGAGCAGTTCTTC	CASSTHRGSTYNEQFF
TRBD2	.	TRBV27	TRBJ2-2	TGTGCCAGCAGTTATATAGCGGGAGGGCCTAGGGAGCTGTTTTTT	CASSYIAGGPRELFF